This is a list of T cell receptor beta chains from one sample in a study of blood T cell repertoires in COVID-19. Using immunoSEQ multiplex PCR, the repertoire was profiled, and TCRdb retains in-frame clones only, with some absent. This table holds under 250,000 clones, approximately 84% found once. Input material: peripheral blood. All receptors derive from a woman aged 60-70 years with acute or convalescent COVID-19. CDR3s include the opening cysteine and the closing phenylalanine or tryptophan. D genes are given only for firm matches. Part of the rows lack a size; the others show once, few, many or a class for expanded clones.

CDR3 protein: CASSIWAGTGNTEAFF
CDR3 DNA: TGTGCCAGTAGTATTTGGGCCGGGACAGGGAACACTGAAGCTTTCTTT
clone size: -
V gene: TRBV19
J gene: TRBJ1-1
D gene: TRBD1

CDR3 protein: CASRPQGRSNGYTF
CDR3 DNA: TGCGCCAGCAGACCCCAGGGGAGAAGTAATGGCTACACCTTC
clone size: -
V gene: TRBV5-1
J gene: TRBJ1-2
D gene: -

CDR3 protein: CASSLSGDNYNEQFF
CDR3 DNA: TGTGCCAGCAGCCTTAGCGGGGACAACTACAATGAGCAGTTCTTC
clone size: -
V gene: TRBV7-8
J gene: TRBJ2-1
D gene: TRBD2

CDR3 protein: CASSPTGTHNEQFF
CDR3 DNA: TGTGCCAGCAGCCCAACAGGTACTCACAATGAGCAGTTCTTC
clone size: -
V gene: TRBV7-3
J gene: TRBJ2-1
D gene: -

CDR3 protein: CAWSSNRGTLDVGNQPQHF
CDR3 DNA: TGTGCCTGGAGTTCAAACAGGGGGACCCTTGATGTGGGCAATCAGCCCCAGCATTTT
clone size: -
V gene: TRBV30
J gene: TRBJ1-5
D gene: TRBD1

CDR3 protein: CASRSRGAAGYTF
CDR3 DNA: TGTGCCAGCAGGAGCAGGGGGGCAGCTGGCTACACCTTC
clone size: -
V gene: TRBV27
J gene: TRBJ1-2
D gene: TRBD1

CDR3 protein: CSVAVVGNTIYF
CDR3 DNA: TGCAGCGTTGCAGTGGTCGGAAACACCATATATTTT
clone size: -
V gene: TRBV29-1
J gene: TRBJ1-3
D gene: -

CDR3 protein: CSAAQGSEAFF
CDR3 DNA: TGCAGTGCGGCACAGGGTTCTGAAGCTTTCTTT
clone size: -
V gene: TRBV20-1
J gene: TRBJ1-1
D gene: -

CDR3 protein: CASDVGIAGQNYGYTF
CDR3 DNA: TGTGCCAGCGACGTTGGGATAGCGGGACAGAACTATGGCTACACCTTC
clone size: once
V gene: TRBV2
J gene: TRBJ1-2
D gene: TRBD1

CDR3 protein: CASSEGRDFSTNEKLFF
CDR3 DNA: TGTGCCAGCAGTGAAGGCCGGGACTTCTCAACTAATGAAAAACTGTTTTTT
clone size: -
V gene: TRBV2
J gene: TRBJ1-4
D gene: -

CDR3 protein: CASTAGGVANTEAFF
CDR3 DNA: TGTGCCAGTACTGCTGGGGGGGTTGCGAACACTGAAGCTTTCTTT
clone size: -
V gene: TRBV19
J gene: TRBJ1-1
D gene: -

CDR3 protein: CASSKGNIPGQGYRGDQETQYF
CDR3 DNA: TGTGCCAGCAGCAAAGGAAACATACCGGGACAGGGATACAGGGGCGATCAAGAGACCCAGTACTTC
clone size: -
V gene: TRBV4-2
J gene: TRBJ2-5
D gene: TRBD1

CDR3 protein: CASSPEGYTGELFF
CDR3 DNA: TGTGCCAGCAGTCCGGAGGGGTACACCGGGGAGCTGTTTTTT
clone size: once
V gene: TRBV7-9
J gene: TRBJ2-2
D gene: -

CDR3 protein: CASSRNRGQAHEQFF
CDR3 DNA: TGCGCCAGCAGCCGGAACAGGGGGCAGGCTCATGAGCAGTTCTTC
clone size: -
V gene: TRBV4-3
J gene: TRBJ2-1
D gene: TRBD1

CDR3 protein: CASSPGQGAQPQHF
CDR3 DNA: TGTGCCAGCTCACCAGGTCAGGGGGCACAGCCCCAGCATTTT
clone size: -
V gene: TRBV18
J gene: TRBJ1-5
D gene: TRBD1

CDR3 protein: CASSQGLAGGPVEQFF
CDR3 DNA: TGCGCCAGCAGCCAAGGACTAGCGGGGGGGCCCGTTGAGCAGTTCTTC
clone size: -
V gene: TRBV4-3
J gene: TRBJ2-1
D gene: TRBD2

CDR3 protein: CASNTGGRSTNEKLFF
CDR3 DNA: TGTGCCAGCAACACAGGGGGAAGGTCAACTAATGAAAAACTGTTTTTT
clone size: -
V gene: TRBV4-2
J gene: TRBJ1-4
D gene: TRBD1

CDR3 protein: CASSFAKHYGYTF
CDR3 DNA: TGTGCCAGCAGTTTTGCTAAGCACTATGGCTACACCTTC
clone size: -
V gene: TRBV12-3/TRBV12-4
J gene: TRBJ1-2
D gene: -

CDR3 protein: CASSLADTTQYF
CDR3 DNA: TGTGCCAGCAGCTTAGCCGACACGACCCAGTACTTC
clone size: once
V gene: TRBV11-3
J gene: TRBJ2-5
D gene: -

CDR3 protein: CASSSDRGETQYF
CDR3 DNA: TGTGCCAGCAGCTCGGACAGGGGGGAGACCCAGTACTTC
clone size: -
V gene: TRBV11-1
J gene: TRBJ2-5
D gene: TRBD1